The rows below give T cell receptor beta chains drawn from one sample of a study of blood T cell repertoires in COVID-19. Data came from immunoSEQ multiplex PCR; TCRdb stores just in-frame clones and leaves some out. Of 110,000 to 150,000 clones in the sample, approximately 88% were seen once. Sequenced input: peripheral blood. Every receptor here comes from a man between 65 and 85 years old with acute or convalescent COVID-19. The CDR3 runs from the conserved cysteine through the conserved F or W. A D gene is named only where the DNA matches it firmly. Clone size is given for some rows only: seen once, a few or many times, or a class if the clone is expanded.

d_gene,j_gene,abundance,v_gene,CDR3nt,CDR3aa
.,TRBJ2-7,.,TRBV9,TGTGCCAGCAGCGTAACCGACACCACCTACGAGCAGTACTTC,CASSVTDTTYEQYF
.,TRBJ2-7,.,TRBV5-1,TGCGCCAGCAGCTTGGACAGACCTTACGAGCAGTACTTC,CASSLDRPYEQYF
.,TRBJ2-2,.,TRBV2,TGTGCCAGCAGTGAACAGTCGAATATCGGGGAGCTGTTTTTT,CASSEQSNIGELFF
TRBD1,TRBJ1-4,.,TRBV15,TGTGCCACCAGCAGAATACCCCGGGACAGGGCGGGTGAAAAACTGTTTTTT,CATSRIPRDRAGEKLFF
TRBD2,TRBJ2-2,.,TRBV7-9,TGTGCCAGCAGCTTAGTCGCGGGGGACCCTACCGGGGAGCTGTTTTTT,CASSLVAGDPTGELFF
TRBD2,TRBJ2-1,.,TRBV7-2,TGTGCCAGCAGCCCGATGGGGACTAGCGGCCACAATGAGCAGTTCTTC,CASSPMGTSGHNEQFF
TRBD1,TRBJ2-7,.,TRBV5-4,TGTGCCAGCAGCTTCCGTCTTGGGACAGGGGGTTCTAGGAGCTCCTACGAGCAGTACTTC,CASSFRLGTGGSRSSYEQYF
.,TRBJ2-2,.,TRBV14,TGTGCCAGCAGCCAAGCCATCAGGGAATACGCCGGGGAGCTGTTTTTT,CASSQAIREYAGELFF
.,TRBJ2-7,few,TRBV27,TGTGCCAGCAGTTCCATACTAGCAACGTACTCCTACGAGCAGTACTTC,CASSSILATYSYEQYF
TRBD1,TRBJ2-6,.,TRBV28,TGTGCCAGCAGTCGACAGGGATTCTCTGGGGCCAACGTCCTGACTTTC,CASSRQGFSGANVLTF
.,TRBJ1-4,.,TRBV5-1,TGCGCCAGCAGCCCGGAGGGGACTAATGAAAAACTGTTTTTT,CASSPEGTNEKLFF
.,TRBJ2-2,.,TRBV7-9,TGTGCCAGCAGCTTAGTTGACGCAGGCACCGGGGAGCTGTTTTTT,CASSLVDAGTGELFF
.,TRBJ2-6,.,TRBV2,TGTGCCAGCACCGACAGGCTCTCTGGGGCCAACGTCCTGACTTTC,CASTDRLSGANVLTF
.,TRBJ1-2,few,TRBV29-1,TGCAGCGTTGGTCGGGCGGGCTATGGCTACACCTTC,CSVGRAGYGYTF
.,TRBJ1-4,.,TRBV28,TGTGCCAGCAGCCCACCCGGAGGGGCAAATGAAAAACTGTTTTTT,CASSPPGGANEKLFF
.,TRBJ1-6,.,TRBV19,TGTGCCAGTACCAGGACAGCGAGCTCCTATAATTCACCCCTCCACTTT,CASTRTASSYNSPLHF
TRBD1,TRBJ1-4,.,TRBV27,TGTGCCAGCAGTTTCAGACAGGGAAGAAATGAAAAACTGTTTTTT,CASSFRQGRNEKLFF
.,TRBJ1-4,.,TRBV2,TGTGCCAGCAGTATGACAGGCCTCAGGGCTAATGAAAAACTGTTTTTT,CASSMTGLRANEKLFF
.,TRBJ2-7,.,TRBV5-1,TGCGCCAGCAGCTTGGGCGGGACAGAGGACTACGAGCAGTACTTC,CASSLGGTEDYEQYF
.,TRBJ1-1,.,TRBV27,TGTGCCAGCTGGGGGAGGGGGGAGAACACTGAAGCTTTCTTT,CASWGRGENTEAFF
.,TRBJ1-6,.,TRBV6-5,TGTGCCAGCAGTTACTCGGTCTACGGTGATTCACCCCTCCACTTT,CASSYSVYGDSPLHF
TRBD1,TRBJ2-2,.,TRBV7-3,TGTGCCAGCAGCCCCACCCCCGGGACAGGGGGTCCCGGGGAGCTGTTTTTT,CASSPTPGTGGPGELFF